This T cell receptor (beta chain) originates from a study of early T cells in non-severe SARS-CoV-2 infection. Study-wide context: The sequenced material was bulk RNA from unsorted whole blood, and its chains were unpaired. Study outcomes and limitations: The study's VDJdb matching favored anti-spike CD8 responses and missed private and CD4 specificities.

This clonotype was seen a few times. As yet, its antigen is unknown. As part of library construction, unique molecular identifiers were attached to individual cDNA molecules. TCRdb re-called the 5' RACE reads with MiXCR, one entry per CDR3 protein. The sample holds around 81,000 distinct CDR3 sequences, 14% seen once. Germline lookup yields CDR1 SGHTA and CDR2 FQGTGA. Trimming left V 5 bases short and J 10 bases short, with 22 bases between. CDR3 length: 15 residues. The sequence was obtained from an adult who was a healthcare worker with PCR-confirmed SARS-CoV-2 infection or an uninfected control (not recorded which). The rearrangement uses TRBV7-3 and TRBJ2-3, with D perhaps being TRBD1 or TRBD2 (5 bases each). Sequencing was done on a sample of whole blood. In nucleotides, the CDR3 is TGTGCCAGCAGCCCCACGTGGGCCCCGGGACCCTCGCAGTATTTT. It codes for CASSPTWAPGPSQYF.